This paragraph reports one T cell receptor beta chain. In the original processing: Amplifying reference gene primers gave estimates of nucleated cell counts. The protocol was immunoSEQ multiplex PCR, while the TCRdb copy is restricted to in-frame clones and leaves out a portion. Clonal size and the V and J genes are those of that table, whereas D and trimming came from the DNA. The sample records about 100,000 clones, roughly 85% being singletons. The data originate from a study of blood T cell repertoires in COVID-19. Overall study: Some COVID-19 samples were acute and others convalescent; all came from the United States, Italy and Spain.

Germline V CDR1 and CDR2: SGHKS, YYEKEE (reference sequence). The CDR3 runs to 15 residues. The V end lost 0 bases, the J end lost 2 bases, and 9 bases lay between the germline ends. The TCR originated in a woman in her 70s with acute or convalescent COVID-19. The sequencing input was peripheral blood. The rearrangement uses TRBV5-5 and TRBJ2-1; no clear D gene. This CDR3 is CASSLAVAAYNEQFF. As DNA, the CDR3 is TGTGCCAGCAGCTTGGCGGTCGCGGCCTACAATGAGCAGTTCTTC.